This T cell receptor (beta chain) came from a study of identical twins. Whole-study findings and limits: While abundant cord blood beta clonotypes carried fewer insertions, memory repertoires showed no such pattern.

The V and J ends lost 2 bases and 1 base respectively, with 8 bases between them. Germline lookup yields CDR1 MNHNS and CDR2 SASEGT. This CDR3 is 14 amino acids long. As regards this clonotype: Its antigen is not known.

Each CDR3 protein gets one entry after TCRdb re-called the 5' RACE reads with MiXCR. The table shows roughly 200,000 distinct CDR3 sequences, with approximately 8.3% occurring only once. Only healthy Caucasians were enrolled as donors. The sample was also reused in another study, on yellow fever vaccine responses in identical twins.

The sequence was obtained from a woman aged 18-35 years in good health. This chain uses TRBV6-1 with TRBJ2-5; D is uncertain. The specimen sequenced was memory (CD45RO+) T cells sorted from blood. The CDR3 coding sequence is TGTGCCAGCAGTGAATTCGGGCCCCAAGAGACCCAGTACTTC. This translates into CASSEFGPQETQYF.